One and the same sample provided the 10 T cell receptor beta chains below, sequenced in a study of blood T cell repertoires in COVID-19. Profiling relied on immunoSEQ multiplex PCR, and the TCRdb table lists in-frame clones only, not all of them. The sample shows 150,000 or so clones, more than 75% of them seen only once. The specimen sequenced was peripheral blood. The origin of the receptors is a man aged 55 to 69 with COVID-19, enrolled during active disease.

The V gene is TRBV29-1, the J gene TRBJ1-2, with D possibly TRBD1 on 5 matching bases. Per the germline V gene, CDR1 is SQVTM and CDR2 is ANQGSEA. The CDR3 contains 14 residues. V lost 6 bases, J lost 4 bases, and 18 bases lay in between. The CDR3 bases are TGCAGCGTGGGGAACAGGCTTTCTTCCTATGGCTACACCTTC. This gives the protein CSVGNRLSSYGYTF.

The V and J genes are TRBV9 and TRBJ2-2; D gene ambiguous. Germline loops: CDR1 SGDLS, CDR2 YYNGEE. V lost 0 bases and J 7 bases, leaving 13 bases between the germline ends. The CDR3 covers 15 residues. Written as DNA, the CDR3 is TGTGCCAGCAGCGTAGATGGGCTGGGCCGCGGGGAGCTGTTTTTT. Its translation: CASSVDGLGRGELFF.

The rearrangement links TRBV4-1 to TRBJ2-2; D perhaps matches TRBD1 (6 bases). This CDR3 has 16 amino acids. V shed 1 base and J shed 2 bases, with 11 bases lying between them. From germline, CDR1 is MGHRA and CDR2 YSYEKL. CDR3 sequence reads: CASSQVGQPNTGELFF. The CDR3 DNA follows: TGCGCCAGCAGCCAAGTAGGACAGCCCAACACCGGGGAGCTGTTTTTT.

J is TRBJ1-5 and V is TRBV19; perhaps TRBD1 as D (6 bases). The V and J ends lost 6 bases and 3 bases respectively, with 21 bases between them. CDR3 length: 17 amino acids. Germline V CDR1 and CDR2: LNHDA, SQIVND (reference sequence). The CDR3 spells CASRTYVRGLDNQPQHF. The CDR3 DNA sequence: TGTGCCAGTAGAACCTACGTGCGGGGGCTGGACAATCAGCCCCAGCATTTT. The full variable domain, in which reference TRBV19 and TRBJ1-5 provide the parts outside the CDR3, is DGGITQSPKYLFRKEGQNVTLSCEQNLNHDAMYWYRQDPGQGLRLIYYSQIVNDFQKGDIAEGYSVSREKKESFPLTVTSAQKNPTAFYLCASRTYVRGLDNQPQHFGDGTRLSIL.

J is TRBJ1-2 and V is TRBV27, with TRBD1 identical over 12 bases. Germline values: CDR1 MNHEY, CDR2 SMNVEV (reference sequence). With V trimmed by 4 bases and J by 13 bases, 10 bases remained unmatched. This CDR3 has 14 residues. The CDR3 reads CASSSTGTGGPGTF. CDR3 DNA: TGTGCCAGCAGTTCCACCGGGACAGGGGGCCCCGGCACCTTC.

CDR3 nucleotides: TGTGCCAGTAGTATAGGACAGGGAAGGGGCACTGAAGCTTTCTTT. This codes for CASSIGQGRGTEAFF. The chain couples TRBV19 to TRBJ1-1; 7 bases fit TRBD1. The germline CDR1 and CDR2 sequences are LNHDA and SQIVND (reference sequence). The CDR3 runs 15 residues. Trimming cost V 1 base and J 4 bases; bases outside gene matches: 6.

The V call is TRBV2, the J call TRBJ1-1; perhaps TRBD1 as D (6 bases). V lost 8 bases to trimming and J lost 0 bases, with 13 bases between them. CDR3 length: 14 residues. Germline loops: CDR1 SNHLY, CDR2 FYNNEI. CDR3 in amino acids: CASQGHELNTEAFF. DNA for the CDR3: TGTGCCAGCCAGGGGCACGAGCTGAACACTGAAGCTTTCTTT.

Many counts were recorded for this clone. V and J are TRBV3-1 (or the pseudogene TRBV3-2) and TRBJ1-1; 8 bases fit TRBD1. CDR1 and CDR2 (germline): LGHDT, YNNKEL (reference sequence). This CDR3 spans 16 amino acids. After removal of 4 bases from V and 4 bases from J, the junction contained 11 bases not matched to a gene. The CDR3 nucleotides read TGTGCCAGCAGCCGGACCGGGCAGGGGGCGGTCACTGAAGCTTTCTTT. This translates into CASSRTGQGAVTEAFF.

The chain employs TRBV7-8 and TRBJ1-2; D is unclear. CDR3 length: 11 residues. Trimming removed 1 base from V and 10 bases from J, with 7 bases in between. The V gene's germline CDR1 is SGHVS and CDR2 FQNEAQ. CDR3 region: CASSLGGLYTF. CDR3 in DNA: TGTGCCAGCAGCTTAGGTGGGCTCTACACCTTC.

CDR3 DNA: TGTGCCACCAGCAGAAGGACAGGGCTTACCAACACTGAAGCTTTCTTT. Translated, it gives CATSRRTGLTNTEAFF. V and J are TRBV15 and TRBJ1-1; 8 bases map to TRBD1. This CDR3 comprises 16 residues. V shed 2 bases, J shed 2 bases, and the junction held 7 bases outside the gene matches. Germline CDR1 is LNHNV and CDR2 is YYDKDF (reference sequence).